Given below is one TCR beta chain in context. The data stem from a study of blood T cell repertoires in COVID-19. Whole-study context: Both acute and convalescent COVID-19 samples were obtained from the United States, Italy and Spain.

With 1 base clipped from V and 8 bases from J, the junction kept 9 bases outside the gene matches. Germline V gene lookup returns CDR1 SGHAT and CDR2 FQNNGV. The CDR3 runs to 15 residues. Profiled with immunoSEQ multiplex PCR; TCRdb holds only in-frame clones, not every one. This sample has some 100,000 clones, with over 75% found just once. The chain joins TRBV11-2 to TRBJ2-3, with 7 positions matching TRBD2. The material sequenced was peripheral blood. The sequence was collected from a human donor in a cohort sampled during active COVID-19. The CDR3 DNA follows: TGTGCCAGCAGCTTAGCATCGGGGGGTCTAGTTACGCAGTATTTT. As protein: CASSLASGGLVTQYF. The variable domain in full, with the rest retrieved from reference TRBV11-2 and TRBJ2-3, is EAGVAQSPRYKIIEKRQSVAFWCNPISGHATLYWYQQILGQGPKLLIQFQNNGVVDDSQLPKDRFSAERLKGVDSTLKIQPAKLEDSAVYLCASSLASGGLVTQYFGPGTRLTVL.